The sequence of this T cell receptor beta chain was determined in a study of T-cell memory formation after mild COVID-19. Study-level background: TCR clustering was largely donor specific. General study points: Clones contracting over day 15 to 85 were CD4/CD8 balanced, with later expanders leaning CD4+. Cross-reactive memory seemingly joined, as some responding clones were found in pre-infection memory.

This clonotype appeared a few times. As yet, its antigen is unknown. Sample barcodes and UMIs were carried by the TCR alpha and TCR beta cDNA libraries that 5'RACE generated with constant-segment primers. From the 5' RACE reads, TCRdb called clonotypes with MiXCR, one entry per CDR3 protein. The sample has about 140,000 distinct CDR3 sequences, over 15% seen once. The receptor comes from an adult woman who had mild COVID-19 (a few samples of this study predate the infection). Cell type and time point are not known. Sequences were obtained from PBMCs or a T cell subset sorted from them (not recorded which).

The CDR3 here is CASSLGGGRAYEQYF. CDR3 nucleotide sequence: TGTGCCAGCAGTTTAGGGGGCGGGAGGGCTTACGAGCAGTACTTC. J is TRBJ2-7 and V is TRBV28, with 9 bases that match TRBD2. The CDR3 loop spans 15 amino acids. The J segment lost 4 bases and the V segment lost 2 bases, leaving 6 bases of the junction unmatched. Germline CDR1 reads MDHEN; CDR2 reads SYDVKM. The full variable domain, completed using reference TRBV28 and TRBJ2-7, is DVKVTQSSRYLVKRTGEKVFLECVQDMDHENMFWYRQDPGLGLRLIYFSYDVKMKEKGDIPEGYSVSREKKERFSLILESASTNQTSMYLCASSLGGGRAYEQYFGPGTRLTVT.